This TCR beta chain was retrieved from a study of T cells in localized non-small cell lung cancer. Worth noting for this clone: The antigen is not known.

Measured with immunoSEQ multiplex PCR; TCRdb has only the in-frame clones, and not every one. The table includes around 40,000 clones, around 83% detected once. Study results and caveats: Sequencing involved a lone tumor region, leaving heterogeneity possible.

Trimming cost V 5 bases and J 8 bases; bases outside gene matches: 6. Germline CDR1 and CDR2: MNHNS and SASEGT. The CDR3 consists of 15 residues. The V call is TRBV6-1, the J call TRBJ2-1, with 13 bases fitting TRBD2. The sample in question was peripheral blood, obtained before any cancer treatment. The receptor was derived from a woman aged 18 to 55 with stage III lung adenocarcinoma. The CDR3 region has the DNA TGTGCCAGCAGTACAACTAGCGGGGGGGCGGATGAGCAGTTCTTC. Amino acids: CASSTTSGGADEQFF.